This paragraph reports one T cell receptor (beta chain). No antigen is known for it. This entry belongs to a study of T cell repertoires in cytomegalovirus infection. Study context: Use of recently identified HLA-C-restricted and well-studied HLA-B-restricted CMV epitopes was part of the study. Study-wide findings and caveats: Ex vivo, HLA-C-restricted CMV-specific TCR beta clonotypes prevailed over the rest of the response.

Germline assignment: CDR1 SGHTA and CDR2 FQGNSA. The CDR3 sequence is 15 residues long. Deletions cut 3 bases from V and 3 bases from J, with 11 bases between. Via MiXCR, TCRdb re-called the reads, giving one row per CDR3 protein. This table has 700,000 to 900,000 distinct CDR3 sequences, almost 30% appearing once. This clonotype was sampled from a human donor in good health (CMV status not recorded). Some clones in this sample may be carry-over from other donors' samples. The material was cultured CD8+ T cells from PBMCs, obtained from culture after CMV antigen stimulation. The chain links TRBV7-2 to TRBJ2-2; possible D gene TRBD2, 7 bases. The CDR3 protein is CASSFLRGHTGELFF. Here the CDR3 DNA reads TGTGCCAGCAGCTTTTTGCGGGGGCACACCGGGGAGCTGTTTTTT. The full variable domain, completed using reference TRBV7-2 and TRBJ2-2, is GAGVSQSPSNKVTEKGKDVELRCDPISGHTALYWYRQSLGQGLEFLIYFQGNSAPDKSGLPSDRFSAERTGGSVSTLTIQRTQQEDSAVYLCASSFLRGHTGELFFGEGSRLTVL.